The source of this TCR beta chain is a study of technical replicates of blood from a handful of donors. Sequencing used immunoSEQ multiplex PCR; TCRdb keeps in-frame clones, though not all of them. The table records 65,000 to 70,000 clones, approximately 88% of them present only once. CDR3 length: 15 amino acids. V lost 4 bases and J lost 6; bases outside the gene matches: 8. Germline values: CDR1 GTSNPN, CDR2 SVGIG (reference sequence). The J gene is TRBJ2-2, the V gene TRBV30; 10 bases are a match to TRBD2. This clonotype was obtained from a human donor in good health. Some clones in this sample may be carry-over from other donors' samples. Sequencing was carried out using PBMCs. This CDR3 reads CAWTRSGRAPGELFF. CDR3 nucleotides: TGTGCCTGGACCCGAAGCGGGAGGGCTCCCGGGGAGCTGTTTTTT. The full variable domain, in which reference TRBV30 and TRBJ2-2 provide the parts outside the CDR3, is SQTIHQWPATLVQPVGSPLSLECTVEGTSNPNLYWYRQAAGRGLQLLFYSVGIGQISSEVPQNLSASRPQDRQFILSSKKLLLSDSGFYLCAWTRSGRAPGELFFGEGSRLTVL.